This record concerns one TCR beta chain sequence. This specimen comes from a study of lymphopenia after photon versus proton radiotherapy. The V and J ends lost 5 bases and 5 bases, in that order; junction bases with no gene match: 5. This CDR3 is 13 amino acids long. CDR1 LNHDA and CDR2 SQIVND come from the germline V gene (reference sequence). Here immunoSEQ multiplex PCR was the method, and the copy in TCRdb shows in-frame clones only, minus some. The sample shows around 160,000 clones, around nine tenths of them seen only once. The material was peripheral blood, obtained from a patient treated with photon-based radiotherapy. This clonotype was sampled from a man aged 50-60 years with gastric cancer. The chain is built from TRBV19 and TRBJ2-5, with 7 bases fitting TRBD2. The CDR3 DNA reads TGTGCCAGTAGTCTACAGACTAGCGAGACCCAGTACTTC. Translating gives CASSLQTSETQYF.